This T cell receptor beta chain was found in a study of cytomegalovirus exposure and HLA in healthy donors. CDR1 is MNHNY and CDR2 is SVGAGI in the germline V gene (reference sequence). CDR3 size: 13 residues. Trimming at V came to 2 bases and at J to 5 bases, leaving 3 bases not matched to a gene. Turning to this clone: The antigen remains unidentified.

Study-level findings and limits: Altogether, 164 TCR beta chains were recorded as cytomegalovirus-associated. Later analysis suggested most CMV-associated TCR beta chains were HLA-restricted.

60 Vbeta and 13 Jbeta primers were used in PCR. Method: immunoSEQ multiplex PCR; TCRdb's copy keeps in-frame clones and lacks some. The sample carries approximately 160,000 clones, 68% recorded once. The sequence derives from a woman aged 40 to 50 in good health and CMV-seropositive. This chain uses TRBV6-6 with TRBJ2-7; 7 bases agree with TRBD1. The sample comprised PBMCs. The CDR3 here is CASSYPDRDEQYF. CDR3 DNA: TGTGCCAGCAGTTACCCCGACAGGGACGAGCAGTACTTC.